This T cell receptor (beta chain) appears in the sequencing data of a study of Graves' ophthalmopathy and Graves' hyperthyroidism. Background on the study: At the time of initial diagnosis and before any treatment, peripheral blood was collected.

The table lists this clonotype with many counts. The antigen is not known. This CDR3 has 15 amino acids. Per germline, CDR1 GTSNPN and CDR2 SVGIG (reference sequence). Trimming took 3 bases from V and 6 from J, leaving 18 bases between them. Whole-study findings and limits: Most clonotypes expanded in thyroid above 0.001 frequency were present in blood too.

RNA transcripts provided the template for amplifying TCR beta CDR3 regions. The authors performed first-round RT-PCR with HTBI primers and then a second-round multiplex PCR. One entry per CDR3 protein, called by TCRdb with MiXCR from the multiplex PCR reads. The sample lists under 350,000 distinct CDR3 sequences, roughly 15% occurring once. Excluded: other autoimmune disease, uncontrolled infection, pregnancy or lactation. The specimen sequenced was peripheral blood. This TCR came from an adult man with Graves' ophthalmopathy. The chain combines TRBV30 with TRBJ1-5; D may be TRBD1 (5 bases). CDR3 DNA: TGTGCCTGGAGCCAAAGGGACCTGAGGGGTCAGCCCCAGCATTTT. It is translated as CAWSQRDLRGQPQHF. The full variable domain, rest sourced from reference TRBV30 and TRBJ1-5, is SQTIHQWPATLVQPVGSPLSLECTVEGTSNPNLYWYRQAAGRGLQLLFYSVGIGQISSEVPQNLSASRPQDRQFILSSKKLLLSDSGFYLCAWSQRDLRGQPQHFGDGTRLSIL.